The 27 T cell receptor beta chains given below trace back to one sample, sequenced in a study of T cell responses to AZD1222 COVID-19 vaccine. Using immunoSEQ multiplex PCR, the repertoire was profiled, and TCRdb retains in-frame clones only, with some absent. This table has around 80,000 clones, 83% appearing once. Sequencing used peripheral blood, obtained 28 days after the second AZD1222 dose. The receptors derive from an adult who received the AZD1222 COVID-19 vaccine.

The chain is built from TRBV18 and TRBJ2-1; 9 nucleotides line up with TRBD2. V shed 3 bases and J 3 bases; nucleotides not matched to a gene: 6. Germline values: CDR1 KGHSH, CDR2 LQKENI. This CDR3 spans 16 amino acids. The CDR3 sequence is CASSPRLADDYNEQFF. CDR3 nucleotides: TGTGCCAGCTCACCTAGACTAGCGGATGACTACAATGAGCAGTTCTTC.

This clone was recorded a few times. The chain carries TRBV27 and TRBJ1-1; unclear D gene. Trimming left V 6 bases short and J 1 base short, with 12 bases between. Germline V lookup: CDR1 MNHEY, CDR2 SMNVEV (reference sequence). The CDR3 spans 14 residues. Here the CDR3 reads CASSRNHGNTEAFF. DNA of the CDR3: TGTGCCAGCAGCCGAAATCACGGGAACACTGAAGCTTTCTTT.

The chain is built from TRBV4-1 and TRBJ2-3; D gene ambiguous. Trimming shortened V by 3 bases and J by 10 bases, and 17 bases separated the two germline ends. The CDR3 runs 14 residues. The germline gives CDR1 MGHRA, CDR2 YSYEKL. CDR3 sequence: CASSQVLSQVAQYF. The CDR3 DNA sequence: TGCGCCAGCAGCCAGGTCCTAAGTCAAGTGGCGCAGTATTTT.

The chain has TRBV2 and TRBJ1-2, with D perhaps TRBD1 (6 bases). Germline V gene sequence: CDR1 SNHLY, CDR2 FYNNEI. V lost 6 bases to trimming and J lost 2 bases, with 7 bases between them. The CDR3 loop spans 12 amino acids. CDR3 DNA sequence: TGTGCCAGCAGGCAGGGGAACTATGGCTACACCTTC. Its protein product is CASRQGNYGYTF. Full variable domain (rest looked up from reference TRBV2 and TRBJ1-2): EPEVTQTPSHQVTQMGQEVILRCVPISNHLYFYWYRQILGQKVEFLVSFYNNEISEKSEIFDDQFSVERPDGSNFTLKIRSTKLEDSAMYFCASRQGNYGYTFGSGTRLTVV.

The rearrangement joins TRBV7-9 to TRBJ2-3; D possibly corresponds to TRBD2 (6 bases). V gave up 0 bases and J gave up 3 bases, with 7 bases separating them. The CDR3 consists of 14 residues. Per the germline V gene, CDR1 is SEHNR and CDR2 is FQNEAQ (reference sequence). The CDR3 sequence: CASSLAGGTDTQYF. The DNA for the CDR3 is TGTGCCAGCAGCTTAGCGGGAGGAACAGATACGCAGTATTTT.

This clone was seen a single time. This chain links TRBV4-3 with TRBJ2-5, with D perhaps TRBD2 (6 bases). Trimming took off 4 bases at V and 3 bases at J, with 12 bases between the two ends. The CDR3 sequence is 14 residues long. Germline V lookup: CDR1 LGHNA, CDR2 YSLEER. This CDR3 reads CASSRDRGKETQYF. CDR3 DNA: TGCGCCAGCAGCCGAGACCGGGGGAAAGAGACCCAGTACTTC.

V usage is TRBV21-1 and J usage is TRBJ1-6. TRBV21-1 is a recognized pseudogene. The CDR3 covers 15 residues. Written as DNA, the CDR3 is TGTGCCAGCACCCCCCCAACCGGGCCTGATTCACCCCTCCACTTT. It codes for CASTPPTGPDSPLHF.

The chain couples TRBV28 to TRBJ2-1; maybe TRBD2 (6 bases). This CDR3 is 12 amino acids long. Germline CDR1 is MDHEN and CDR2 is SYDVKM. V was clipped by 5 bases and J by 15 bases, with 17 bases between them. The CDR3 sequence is CASSTWGERPFF. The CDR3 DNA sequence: TGTGCCAGCAGTACATGGGGGGAAAGGCCGTTCTTC.

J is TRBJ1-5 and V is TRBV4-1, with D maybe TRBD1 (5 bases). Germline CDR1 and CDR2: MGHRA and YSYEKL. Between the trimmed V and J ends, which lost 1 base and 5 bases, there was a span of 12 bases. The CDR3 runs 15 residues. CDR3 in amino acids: CASSQGVVGDQPQHF. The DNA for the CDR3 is TGCGCCAGCAGCCAAGGGGTAGTAGGGGATCAGCCCCAGCATTTT.

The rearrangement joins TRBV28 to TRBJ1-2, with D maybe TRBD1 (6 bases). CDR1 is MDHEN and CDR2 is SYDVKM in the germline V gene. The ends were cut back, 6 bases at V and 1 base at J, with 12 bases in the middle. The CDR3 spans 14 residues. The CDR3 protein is CASRPQGINYGYTF. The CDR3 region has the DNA TGTGCCAGCAGACCGCAGGGGATTAACTATGGCTACACCTTC.

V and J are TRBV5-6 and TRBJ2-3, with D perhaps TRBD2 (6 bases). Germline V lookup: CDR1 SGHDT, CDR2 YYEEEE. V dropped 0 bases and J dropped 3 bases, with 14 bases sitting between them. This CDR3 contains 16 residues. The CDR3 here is CASSLAWPGRTDTQYF. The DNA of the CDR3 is TGTGCCAGCAGCTTGGCCTGGCCAGGGAGGACAGATACGCAGTATTTT.

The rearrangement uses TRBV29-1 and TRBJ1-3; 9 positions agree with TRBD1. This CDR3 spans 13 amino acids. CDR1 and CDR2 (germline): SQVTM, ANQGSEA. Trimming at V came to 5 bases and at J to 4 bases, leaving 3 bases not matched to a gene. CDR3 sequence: CSVRGQGGNTIYF. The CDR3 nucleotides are TGCAGCGTTCGCGGACAGGGGGGAAACACCATATATTTT.

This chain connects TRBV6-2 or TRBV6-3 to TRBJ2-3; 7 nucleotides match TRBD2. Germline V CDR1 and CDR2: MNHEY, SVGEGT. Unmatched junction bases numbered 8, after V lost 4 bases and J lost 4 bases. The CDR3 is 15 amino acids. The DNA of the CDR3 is TGTGCCAGCAGTTGGGGACTACCCGGCGCAGATACGCAGTATTTT. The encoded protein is CASSWGLPGADTQYF.

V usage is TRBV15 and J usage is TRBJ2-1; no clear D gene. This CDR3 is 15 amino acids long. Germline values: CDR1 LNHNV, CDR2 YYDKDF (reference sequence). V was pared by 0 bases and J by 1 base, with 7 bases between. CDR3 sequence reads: CATSRDRKSYNEQFF. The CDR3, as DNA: TGTGCCACCAGCAGAGATAGAAAGTCCTACAATGAGCAGTTCTTC.

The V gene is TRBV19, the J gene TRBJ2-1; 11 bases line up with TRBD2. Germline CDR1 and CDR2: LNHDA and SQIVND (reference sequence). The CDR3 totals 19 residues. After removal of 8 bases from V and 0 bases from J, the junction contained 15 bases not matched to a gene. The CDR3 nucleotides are TGTGCCAGTGGGACCGGGACTAGCGGCAAACATAGCTCCTACAATGAGCAGTTCTTC. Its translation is CASGTGTSGKHSSYNEQFF.

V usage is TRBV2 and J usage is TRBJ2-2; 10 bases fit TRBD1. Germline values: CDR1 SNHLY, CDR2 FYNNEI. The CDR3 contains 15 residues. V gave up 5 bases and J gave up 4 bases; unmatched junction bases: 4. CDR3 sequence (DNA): TGTGCCAGCAGTCCTCGGACAGGGGGCACCGGGGAGCTGTTTTTT. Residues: CASSPRTGGTGELFF.

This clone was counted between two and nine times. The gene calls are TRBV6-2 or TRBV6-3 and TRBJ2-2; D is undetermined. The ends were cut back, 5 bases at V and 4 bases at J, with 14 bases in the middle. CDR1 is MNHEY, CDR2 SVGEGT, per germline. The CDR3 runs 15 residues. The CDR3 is CASSGLPPGTGELFF. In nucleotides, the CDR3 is TGTGCCAGCAGTGGGTTGCCCCCTGGCACCGGGGAGCTGTTTTTT.

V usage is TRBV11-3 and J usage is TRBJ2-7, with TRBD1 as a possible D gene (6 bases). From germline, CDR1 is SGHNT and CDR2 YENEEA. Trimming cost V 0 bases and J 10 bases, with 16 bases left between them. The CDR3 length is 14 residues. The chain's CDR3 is CASSLDRTAKAQYF. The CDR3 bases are TGTGCCAGCAGCTTAGATCGGACAGCTAAAGCACAGTACTTC.

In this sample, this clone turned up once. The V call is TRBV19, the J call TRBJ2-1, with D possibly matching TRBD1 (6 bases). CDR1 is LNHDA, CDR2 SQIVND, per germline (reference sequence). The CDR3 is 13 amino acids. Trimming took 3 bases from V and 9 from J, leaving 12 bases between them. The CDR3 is CASSIVPGVEQFF. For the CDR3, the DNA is TGTGCCAGTAGTATCGTCCCAGGGGTTGAGCAGTTCTTC.

The CDR3 spells CASSLGNYNSPLHF. In DNA form, the CDR3 reads TGTGCCAGCAGCTTAGGAAATTATAATTCACCCCTCCACTTT. The chain uses TRBV7-9 and TRBJ1-6, with no clear D. Looked up from germline, CDR1 is SEHNR and CDR2 is FQNEAQ (reference sequence). Trimming left V 1 base short and J 4 bases short, with 5 bases between. The CDR3 consists of 14 residues.

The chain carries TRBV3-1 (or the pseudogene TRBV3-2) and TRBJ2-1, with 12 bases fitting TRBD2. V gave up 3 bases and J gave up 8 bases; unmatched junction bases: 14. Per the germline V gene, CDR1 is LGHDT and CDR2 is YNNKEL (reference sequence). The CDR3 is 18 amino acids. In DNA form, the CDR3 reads TGTGCCAGCAGCCAGGCCTTAAGGGCTAGCGGGAGGGTGGATGAGCAGTTCTTC. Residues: CASSQALRASGRVDEQFF.

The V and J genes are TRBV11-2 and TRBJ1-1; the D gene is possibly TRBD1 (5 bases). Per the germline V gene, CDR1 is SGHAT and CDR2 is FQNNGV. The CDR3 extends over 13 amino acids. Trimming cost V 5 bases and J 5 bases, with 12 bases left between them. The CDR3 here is CASSPTERTEAFF. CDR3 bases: TGTGCCAGCAGCCCGACAGAGCGGACTGAAGCTTTCTTT.

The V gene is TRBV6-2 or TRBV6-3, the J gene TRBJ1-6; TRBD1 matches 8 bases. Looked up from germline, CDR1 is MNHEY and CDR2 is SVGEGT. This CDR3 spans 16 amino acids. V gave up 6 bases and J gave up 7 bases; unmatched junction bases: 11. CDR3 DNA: TGTGCCAGCAGCCTCCCGACAGGGGCGCCGAATTCACCCCTCCACTTT. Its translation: CASSLPTGAPNSPLHF.

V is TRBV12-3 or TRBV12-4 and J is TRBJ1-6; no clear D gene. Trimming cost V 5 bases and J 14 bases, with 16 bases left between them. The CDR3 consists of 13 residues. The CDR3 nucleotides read TGTGCCAGCAGTATCCAGCCCGTTCCGACCCTCCACTTT. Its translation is CASSIQPVPTLHF.

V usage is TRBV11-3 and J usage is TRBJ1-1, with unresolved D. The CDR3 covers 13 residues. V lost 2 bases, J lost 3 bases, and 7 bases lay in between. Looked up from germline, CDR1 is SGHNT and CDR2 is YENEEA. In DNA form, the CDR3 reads TGTGCCAGCAGCTTAAATTCGGACACTGAAGCTTTCTTT. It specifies CASSLNSDTEAFF.

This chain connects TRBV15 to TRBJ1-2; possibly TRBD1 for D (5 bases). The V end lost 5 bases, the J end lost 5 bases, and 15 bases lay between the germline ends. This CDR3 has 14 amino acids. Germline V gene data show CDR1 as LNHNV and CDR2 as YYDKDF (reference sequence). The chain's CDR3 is CATSLGGDSYGYTF. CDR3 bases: TGTGCCACCAGCCTGGGGGGGGACTCTTATGGCTACACCTTC.

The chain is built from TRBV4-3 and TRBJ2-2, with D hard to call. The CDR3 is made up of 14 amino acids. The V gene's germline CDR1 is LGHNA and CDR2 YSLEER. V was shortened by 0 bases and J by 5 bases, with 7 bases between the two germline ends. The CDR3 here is CASSQDYRTGELFF. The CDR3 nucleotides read TGCGCCAGCAGCCAAGATTACAGAACCGGGGAGCTGTTTTTT.